Following are 18 T cell receptor beta chains from one sample sequenced in a study of shared clonotypes between healthy human individuals. Assay: immunoSEQ multiplex PCR; the TCRdb copy retains only in-frame clones and omits some. This sample has around 500,000 clones, with 75% to 85% found just once. The sequencing sample was made of PBMCs. Source of these receptors: a woman aged 40 to 55 in good health. Some clones in this sample may be carry-over from other donors' samples.

This clone was detected ten times or more. The chain joins TRBV19 to TRBJ1-5; 8 positions agree with TRBD1. The CDR3 covers 16 residues. Germline CDR1 is LNHDA and CDR2 is SQIVND (reference sequence). Germline trimming cut 5 bases from V and 5 bases from J; bases unmatched to any gene: 11. CDR3 nucleotide sequence: TGTGCCAGTAGTTTATTCCGGGACAGGAGGCATCAGCCCCAGCATTTT. Translated: CASSLFRDRRHQPQHF.

For this clone: Other DNA sequences from this sample encode an identical CDR3 as well. The chain employs TRBV2 and TRBJ2-7, with D hard to call. The CDR3 spans 12 residues. Trimming took off 6 bases at V and 4 bases at J, with 10 bases between the two ends. Germline V lookup: CDR1 SNHLY, CDR2 FYNNEI. The CDR3 nucleotides are TGTGCCAGCAGATTGGATACTTACGAGCAGTACTTC. This sequence encodes CASRLDTYEQYF.

The chain employs TRBV5-1 and TRBJ2-1; D is possibly TRBD2 (5 bases). Per the germline V gene, CDR1 is SGHRS and CDR2 is YFSETQ. This CDR3 has 13 amino acids. The V end was cut by 7 bases, the J end by 7 bases, with 15 bases between. CDR3 sequence: CASALQRRNEQFF. CDR3 coding DNA: TGCGCCAGCGCACTCCAACGGAGGAATGAGCAGTTCTTC.

The V and J genes are TRBV7-2 and TRBJ2-7; maybe TRBD1 (5 bases). Germline loops: CDR1 SGHTA, CDR2 FQGNSA. The CDR3 spans 15 residues. V gave up 4 bases and J gave up 3 bases, with 16 bases separating them. The chain's CDR3 is CASSSSKGQGYEQYF. CDR3 bases: TGTGCCAGCAGCTCCTCAAAGGGGCAGGGCTACGAGCAGTACTTC. Full variable domain (outside the CDR3, taken from reference TRBV7-2 and TRBJ2-7): GAGVSQSPSNKVTEKGKDVELRCDPISGHTALYWYRQSLGQGLEFLIYFQGNSAPDKSGLPSDRFSAERTGGSVSTLTIQRTQQEDSAVYLCASSSSKGQGYEQYFGPGTRLTVT.

The chain recombines TRBV7-2 with TRBJ2-3; 15 bases match TRBD2. CDR3 length: 15 residues. The V gene's germline CDR1 is SGHTA and CDR2 FQGNSA. The V gene end was trimmed by 4 bases and the J gene end by 5 bases; junction bases not matched to a gene: 1. The DNA of the CDR3 is TGTGCCAGCAGCTCGGGACTAGCGGGAGGAGATACGCAGTATTTT. It yields the protein CASSSGLAGGDTQYF.

V gene TRBV4-1 combines with J gene TRBJ1-1; no definite D call. Germline V CDR1 and CDR2: MGHRA, YSYEKL. The CDR3 sequence is 15 residues long. Between the trimmed V and J ends, which lost 1 base and 6 bases, there was a span of 15 bases. The CDR3 protein is CASSQGDRTVSEAFF. CDR3 in DNA: TGCGCCAGCAGCCAAGGCGATAGGACGGTCTCTGAAGCTTTCTTT.

This clone was recorded once. The chain joins TRBV19 to TRBJ2-7, with 13 bases fitting TRBD2. CDR3 length: 17 residues. Trimming removed 6 bases from V and 6 bases from J; junction bases left unmatched: 14. Germline CDR1 and CDR2: LNHDA and SQIVND (reference sequence). The CDR3 DNA is TGTGCCAGTAGCGCTGGACTAGCGGGAGTATCCCTCTCCGAGCAGTACTTC. It encodes CASSAGLAGVSLSEQYF.

To note about this clone: Given a much more abundant clone one base away, this may be a read error. At the DNA level, this CDR3 is encoded by other sequences in the same sample as well. V is TRBV30 and J is TRBJ2-7; D may be TRBD1 or TRBD2 (5 bases each). This CDR3 comprises 14 residues. V was shortened by 5 bases and J by 7 bases, with 21 bases between the two germline ends. Germline CDR1 is GTSNPN and CDR2 is SVGIG (reference sequence). This CDR3 is CAWPLRGPFWEQYF. Here the CDR3 DNA reads TGTGCCTGGCCCCTTCGGGGCCCCTTCTGGGAGCAGTACTTC.

The chain employs TRBV10-1 and TRBJ1-4; the D is unclear. This CDR3 spans 14 amino acids. Germline CDR1 and CDR2: WNHNN and SYGVQD (reference sequence). Trimming removed 5 bases from V and 1 base from J, with 8 bases in between. The CDR3 region has the DNA TGCGCCAGCAGTTCCGGTGGAACTAATGAAAAACTGTTTTTT. Translated, it gives CASSSGGTNEKLFF.

This sequence joins TRBV30 and TRBJ2-2; TRBD2 aligns across 7 bases. Germline V gives CDR1 GTSNPN, CDR2 SVGIG (reference sequence). The CDR3 has 14 amino acids. V was pared by 2 bases and J by 6 bases, with 6 bases of the junction left unmatched. CDR3 in DNA: TGTGCCTGGAGTCTCCCGGGGAGGGCCGGGGAGCTGTTTTTT. It specifies CAWSLPGRAGELFF. The full variable domain, rest sourced from reference TRBV30 and TRBJ2-2, is SQTIHQWPATLVQPVGSPLSLECTVEGTSNPNLYWYRQAAGRGLQLLFYSVGIGQISSEVPQNLSASRPQDRQFILSSKKLLLSDSGFYLCAWSLPGRAGELFFGEGSRLTVL.

This clone is a singleton in its sample. Only one base separates this from a far larger clonotype, so it likely reflects a read error. The chain combines TRBV18 with TRBJ2-1, with TRBD1 matching over 11 bases. The J segment lost 8 bases and the V segment lost 2 bases, leaving 8 bases of the junction unmatched. This CDR3 is built from 16 residues. The germline gives CDR1 KGHSH, CDR2 LQKENI. The CDR3 protein is CASSPWTGGLDDEQFF. The CDR3 DNA follows: TGTGCCAGCTCACCATGGACAGGGGGCTTGGACGATGAGCAGTTCTTC.

Here the CDR3 DNA reads TGCGCCAGCAGCTTTACCGGGACCTCTGGGGCCAACGTCCTGACTTTC. Its protein is CASSFTGTSGANVLTF. The rearrangement uses TRBV5-1 and TRBJ2-6, with D perhaps matching TRBD1 or TRBD2 (5 bases each). The germline gives CDR1 SGHRS, CDR2 YFSETQ. The V gene lost 2 bases and the J gene lost 0 bases, with 9 bases spanning the gap. The CDR3 totals 16 residues. Combining the CDR3 with reference TRBV5-1 and TRBJ2-6 gives the whole variable domain KAGVTQTPRYLIKTRGQQVTLSCSPISGHRSVSWYQQTPGQGLQFLFEYFSETQRNKGNFPGRFSGRQFSNSRSEMNVSTLELGDSALYLCASSFTGTSGANVLTFGAGSRLTVL.

Of note for this clone: A far larger clone is just one base off, so this is likely a read error. The chain carries TRBV7-8 and TRBJ2-7; D may match TRBD1 or TRBD2 (6 bases each). Germline values: CDR1 SGHVS, CDR2 FQNEAQ. The CDR3 totals 12 residues. The ends were cut back, 8 bases at V and 6 bases at J, with 14 bases in the middle. The CDR3 spells CASGHGGGEQYF. The CDR3 bases are TGTGCCAGCGGCCACGGGGGCGGCGAGCAGTACTTC.

V gene TRBV7-2 combines with J gene TRBJ2-7, with TRBD1 matching over 7 bases. This CDR3 comprises 14 residues. CDR1 is SGHTA and CDR2 is FQGNSA in the germline V gene. Trimming removed 5 bases from V and 2 bases from J; junction bases left unmatched: 6. The CDR3 nucleotides read TGTGCCAGCAGCCCTTCTGGACAGGCCTACGAGCAGTACTTC. Protein: CASSPSGQAYEQYF.

The chain joins TRBV15 to TRBJ1-5; D perhaps matches TRBD1 (6 bases). Germline CDR1 and CDR2: LNHNV and YYDKDF (reference sequence). Trimming removed 0 bases at V and 14 bases at J, with 14 bases between. The CDR3 runs to 13 residues. The CDR3 loop reads CATSRDQVRGKHF. The DNA of the CDR3 is TGTGCCACCAGCAGAGATCAAGTCAGGGGAAAGCATTTT.

Concerning this clone: A far larger clone is one base from this, pointing to a likely read error. The CDR3 does not close with the conserved phenylalanine or tryptophan, likely indicating a read error. DNA for the CDR3: TGCAGCGTTGAAGATCAAGGGGTTGGCTACACCCTC. Protein sequence: CSVEDQGVGYTL. The chain joins TRBV29-1 to TRBJ1-2, with D maybe TRBD1 (5 bases). The CDR3 spans 12 residues. V gave up 0 bases and J gave up 7 bases, with 9 bases separating them. Per the germline V gene, CDR1 is SQVTM and CDR2 is ANQGSEA.

The chain uses TRBV11-2 and TRBJ2-2; 14 nucleotides match TRBD2. Germline loops: CDR1 SGHAT, CDR2 FQNNGV. Losses at the gene ends were 5 bases for V and 6 bases for J; bases not matched to a gene: 14. The CDR3 covers 19 residues. The CDR3 coding sequence is TGTGCCAGCAGCCTACGGACTAGCGGGAGGTCCCTTCGCCCCGGGGAGCTGTTTTTT. It specifies CASSLRTSGRSLRPGELFF.

This clone was seen a handful of times. CDR3: CASSPNKGGKETQYF. The CDR3 DNA sequence: TGTGCCAGCAGCCCCAATAAGGGGGGCAAAGAGACCCAGTACTTC. The V and J genes are TRBV7-2 and TRBJ2-5; the D gene could be TRBD1 or TRBD2 (6 bases each). V was shortened by 5 bases and J by 3 bases, with 16 bases between the two germline ends. CDR1 is SGHTA and CDR2 is FQGNSA in the germline V gene. This CDR3 comprises 15 residues.